Below, one TCR beta chain is given with its context. Its antigen is currently unknown. This specimen belongs to a study of OX40 agonist ivuxolimab in advanced cancers. General observations from the study: Clonal expansion from baseline to week 6 occurred in both CD4+ and CD8+ T cells. Researchers did not establish what antigens the expanded peripheral T cells target. It was also the case that some nonresponders had low normalized T-cell clonal expansion.

Method: immunoSEQ multiplex PCR; TCRdb's copy keeps in-frame clones and lacks some. The sample shows tens of thousands of clones, nearly 95% of them seen only once. The source was CD4+ or CD8+ T cells sorted from blood, collected in a trial of the OX40 agonist ivuxolimab. The clonotype originates from an adult with an advanced solid tumor such as melanoma, head and neck, liver or kidney cancer.

The CDR3 nucleotides read TGTGCCAGCACCGATTTGGGGGAGGACACTGAAGCTTTCTTT. Encoded protein: CASTDLGEDTEAFF. This chain links TRBV5-8 with TRBJ1-1, with D perhaps TRBD1 (5 bases). The CDR3 has 14 amino acids. In germline, CDR1 is SGHTS, CDR2 YDEGEE. Trimming took 6 bases from V and 3 from J, leaving 15 bases between them.